This T cell receptor (beta chain) is from a study of naive and memory T cell subsets. Ligated cDNA underwent four rounds of PCR with nested alpha and beta constant region primers and SP2. Reverse transcription of blood and skin TCR RNA was primed at alpha and beta constant regions. TCRdb used MiXCR to reprocess the 5' RACE reads, holding one entry per CDR3 protein. The sample carries about 60,000 distinct CDR3 sequences, 7% to 8% recorded once. The library had UMIs added by 3' ligation of an oligonucleotide to TCR cDNA. Whole blood, over 2 ml, came from adult healthy volunteers. Cells were not sorted; total RNA input targeted roughly 1 to 1,100 ng. The TCR sequence derives from a female donor in good health.

CDR3 protein: CASSPHPLTSGPNTGELFF. The CDR3 DNA reads TGTGCCAGCTCACCCCACCCCCTGACTAGCGGGCCGAACACCGGGGAGCTGTTTTTT. The V gene is TRBV18, the J gene TRBJ2-2; 10 bases are a match to TRBD2. This CDR3 is 19 amino acids long. V trimming: 3 bases; J trimming: 0 bases; junction bases outside the gene matches: 10. The V gene's germline CDR1 is KGHSH and CDR2 LQKENI.